These 11 T cell receptor beta chains were all obtained from the same sample, sequenced in a study of tumor-infiltrating lymphocytes in localized non-small cell lung cancer (TCRdb year 2021). Library preparation was by the immunoSEQ multiplex PCR assay. TCRdb stores this immuneACCESS table with in-frame sequences only. Part of the clones is absent; in the studies checked, under half of the shortfall reflects unresolved V genes, and no reason is known for the rest. Here the sample has more than 10,000 clones; 84% occur a single time. The leading ten clones occupy 7% to 9% of the sample. Sequenced material: lung tumor tissue. These receptors originate from a human donor with non-small cell lung cancer.

The rearrangement uses TRBV4-3 and TRBJ1-6, with 10 bases fitting TRBD1. Unmatched junction bases numbered 4, after V lost 1 base and J lost 10 bases. The CDR3 sequence is 15 residues long. In germline, CDR1 is LGHNA, CDR2 YSLEER. The CDR3 region is CASSQGGQGTSPLHF. In DNA form, the CDR3 reads TGCGCCAGCAGCCAAGGGGGACAGGGGACCTCACCCCTCCACTTT.

V is TRBV5-4 and J is TRBJ1-6, with 9 bases that match TRBD1. The CDR3 has 16 residues. The V gene's germline CDR1 is SGHNT and CDR2 YYREEE (reference sequence). V was pared by 3 bases and J by 5 bases, with 6 bases of the junction left unmatched. The CDR3 reads CASSSPRQGDNSPLHF. The CDR3 coding sequence is TGTGCCAGCAGCTCACCTCGACAGGGGGATAATTCACCCCTCCACTTT. Variable domain in full (rest from reference TRBV5-4 and TRBJ1-6): ETGVTQSPTHLIKTRGQQVTLRCSSQSGHNTVSWYQQALGQGPQFIFQYYREEENGRGNFPPRFSGLQFPNYSSELNVNALELDDSALYLCASSSPRQGDNSPLHFGNGTRLTVT.

The genes are TRBV6-5 and TRBJ2-2; D not resolved. Trimming pared 5 bases from V and 4 bases from J, leaving 11 bases between. The CDR3 runs 14 residues. Germline CDR1 and CDR2: MNHEY and SVGAGI. This CDR3 is CASSDDRSTGELFF. CDR3 nucleotides: TGTGCCAGCAGTGATGACCGGTCCACCGGGGAGCTGTTTTTT.

J is TRBJ2-7 and V is TRBV28; either TRBD1 or TRBD2 may supply D (5 bases each). With 6 bases removed from V and 2 bases from J, the gap between germline ends came to 20 bases. This CDR3 has 16 amino acids. Germline V gene lookup returns CDR1 MDHEN and CDR2 SYDVKM. CDR3 in amino acids: CASSGTRQWTTYEQYF. In DNA, the CDR3 is TGTGCCAGCAGCGGGACCAGGCAGTGGACAACCTACGAGCAGTACTTC.

There are a few counts of this clone. The chain couples TRBV25-1 to TRBJ2-1; no clear D gene. Germline CDR1 and CDR2: MGHDK and SYGVNS. This CDR3 has 10 amino acids. The V end lost 3 bases, the J end lost 7 bases, and 1 base lay between the germline ends. The CDR3 loop is CASSDNEQFF. DNA for the CDR3: TGTGCCAGCAGTGATAATGAGCAGTTCTTC.

The chain couples TRBV5-4 to TRBJ2-5; TRBD1 aligns across 9 bases. The junction had 9 bases not matched to a gene; V was cut back by 2 bases and J by 7 bases. Germline V gene lookup returns CDR1 SGHNT and CDR2 YYREEE (reference sequence). The length of the CDR3 is 15 residues. The CDR3 reads CASSFPTGGLGTQYF. Written as DNA, the CDR3 is TGTGCCAGCAGCTTCCCGACAGGGGGACTGGGGACCCAGTACTTC.

The rearrangement links TRBV11-3 to TRBJ2-3, with D possibly TRBD1 on 6 matching bases. Per germline, CDR1 SGHNT and CDR2 YENEEA. The CDR3 spans 14 residues. V gave up 8 bases and J gave up 4 bases, with 16 bases separating them. Here the CDR3 reads CASAQGSAPDTQYF. CDR3 nucleotides: TGTGCCAGCGCTCAGGGGAGCGCCCCAGATACGCAGTATTTT.

This chain's CDR3 is CASSQFTTAGAPDTQYF. The DNA of the CDR3 is TGCGCCAGCAGCCAATTCACTACGGCGGGAGCCCCAGATACGCAGTATTTT. The J gene is TRBJ2-3, the V gene TRBV10-2, with 7 positions matching TRBD2. V was clipped by 6 bases and J by 4 bases; unmatched bases: 16. CDR3 length: 17 amino acids. Germline-derived CDR1 and CDR2 are WSHSY and SAAADI.

The chain employs TRBV11-2 and TRBJ1-2, with no clear D. Germline V CDR1 and CDR2: SGHAT, FQNNGV. The CDR3 is made up of 13 amino acids. V was trimmed by 0 bases and J by 8 bases, leaving 10 bases between them. The CDR3 here is CASSLDPLGGYTF. CDR3 bases: TGTGCCAGCAGCTTAGACCCCCTCGGGGGCTACACCTTC.

This chain connects TRBV5-1 to TRBJ1-4; TRBD1 agrees at 8 bases. From germline, CDR1 is SGHRS and CDR2 YFSETQ. The CDR3 covers 14 residues. J lost 5 bases, V lost 4 bases, and 4 bases had no gene match. This CDR3 reads CASSPGTGNEKLFF. The CDR3 DNA sequence: TGCGCCAGCAGCCCCGGGACAGGAAATGAAAAACTGTTTTTT.

The chain couples TRBV7-2 to TRBJ1-1, with TRBD1 as a possible D gene (5 bases). This CDR3 contains 15 residues. The germline CDR1 and CDR2 sequences are SGHTA and FQGNSA. V gave up 4 bases and J gave up 1 base, with 13 bases separating them. The CDR3 sequence: CASSSPGLPNTEAFF. DNA for the CDR3: TGTGCCAGCAGCTCCCCGGGGCTTCCGAACACTGAAGCTTTCTTT.